This T cell receptor (beta chain) was obtained from a study of cytomegalovirus exposure and HLA in healthy donors. Turning to the study itself: HLA-typed donors were the source of around 85 million unique TCRs held in an early data release.

Study-wide points: Reported results showed that the classifier diagnosed cytomegalovirus status with high specificity and sensitivity. In a later analysis, most CMV-associated TCR beta chains appeared HLA-restricted.

Each donor was healthy, and each was a bone marrow donor. Concerning this clone: The antigen is not known.

The CDR3 sequence is 16 residues long. V shed 5 bases, J shed 3 bases, and the junction held 6 bases outside the gene matches. CDR1 SEHNR and CDR2 FQNEAQ come from the germline V gene (reference sequence). The PCR made use of 60 Vbeta and 13 Jbeta primers. Here immunoSEQ multiplex PCR was the method, and the copy in TCRdb shows in-frame clones only, minus some. The sample shows about 200,000 clones, around 79% of them seen only once. This clonotype was sampled from a woman aged 45 to 65 in good health and CMV-seronegative. This rearrangement joins TRBV7-9 to TRBJ2-2; 10 bases agree with TRBD1. Sequencing was performed on PBMCs. The DNA of the CDR3 is TGTGCCAGCAGCGTGACAGGGGGCGGGGACACCGGGGAGCTGTTTTTT. Translating it yields CASSVTGGGDTGELFF.